These 10 T cell receptor beta chains came from one sample sequenced in a study of blood T cell repertoires in COVID-19 (dated by TCRdb to 2018 to 2021). Library generation was performed with the immunoSEQ multiplex PCR assay. The source is immuneACCESS, and TCRdb retained only in-frame sequences with V and J called. Part of the clones is not carried over; for the studies checked, unresolved V genes explain less than half of this, and the remainder is unexplained. This sample lists over 200,000 clones; 88% were detected once. The ten top clones hold roughly 1.5% of the sample. Sequenced sample: peripheral blood. All receptors derive from a man between 18 and 29 years old with active or convalescent COVID-19.

V and J are TRBV6-5 and TRBJ2-3; TRBD2 matches 9 bases. This CDR3 is built from 16 residues. Germline assignment: CDR1 MNHEY and CDR2 SVGAGI. The V gene end was trimmed by 2 bases and the J gene end by 5 bases; junction bases not matched to a gene: 8. CDR3 in amino acids: CASSYSASGMGDTQYF. CDR3 DNA: TGTGCCAGCAGTTACAGCGCTAGCGGGATGGGAGATACGCAGTATTTT.

The chain recombines TRBV11-3 with TRBJ2-1, with 11 bases fitting TRBD2. Germline V gives CDR1 SGHNT, CDR2 YENEEA. The CDR3 spans 14 residues. J gave up 8 bases and V 3 bases, and 3 bases lay outside the gene matches. The CDR3 loop is CASSFTSGSDEQFF. The CDR3 DNA reads as TGTGCCAGCAGCTTCACTAGCGGGAGTGATGAGCAGTTCTTC.

The chain has TRBV10-3 and TRBJ1-1, with D possibly matching TRBD1 (6 bases). This CDR3 has 15 residues. Looked up from germline, CDR1 is ENHRY and CDR2 is SYGVKD. V shed 11 bases and J shed 4 bases, with 23 bases lying between them. The CDR3 spells CAASQTGRWGTEAFF. CDR3 nucleotide sequence: TGTGCCGCCTCACAAACAGGGAGATGGGGCACTGAAGCTTTCTTT.

This clone is categorized as medium-sized (0.01 to 0.1%). V gene TRBV6-2 or TRBV6-3 combines with J gene TRBJ2-7, with D possibly TRBD2 on 6 matching bases. The CDR3 contains 13 residues. Germline V gene sequence: CDR1 MNHEY, CDR2 SVGEGT. Trimming cost V 5 bases and J 3 bases, with 11 bases left between them. Here the CDR3 DNA reads TGTGCCAGCAGTAGCACTAGCAGCTACGAGCAGTACTTC. Its protein product is CASSSTSSYEQYF.

The chain is built from TRBV6-5 and TRBJ1-1; TRBD1 is a possible D gene (5 bases). Germline V lookup: CDR1 MNHEY, CDR2 SVGAGI. The V end was cut by 0 bases, the J end by 7 bases, with 9 bases between. The CDR3 consists of 13 residues. In DNA form, the CDR3 reads TGTGCCAGCAGTTACTCGGAGGGGATTGAAGCTTTCTTT. This sequence encodes CASSYSEGIEAFF.

The rearrangement uses TRBV24-1 and TRBJ2-2; 7 bases agree with TRBD1. The junction had 4 bases not matched to a gene; V was cut back by 1 base and J by 6 bases. The CDR3 runs to 15 residues. Germline CDR1 and CDR2: KGHDR and SFDVKD. CDR3 sequence (DNA): TGTGCCACCAGTGATTTCGGACAGGAGGCCGGGGAGCTGTTTTTT. Its translation: CATSDFGQEAGELFF.

The chain is built from TRBV28 and TRBJ2-3; D remains ambiguous. CDR1 and CDR2 from the germline V gene are MDHEN and SYDVKM. V lost 2 bases and J 10 bases, leaving 10 bases between the germline ends. The CDR3 is made up of 12 amino acids. In nucleotides, the CDR3 is TGTGCCAGCAGTTTAAAAGCCCAATCGCAGTATTTT. Translating gives CASSLKAQSQYF. The full variable domain, rest sourced from reference TRBV28 and TRBJ2-3, is DVKVTQSSRYLVKRTGEKVFLECVQDMDHENMFWYRQDPGLGLRLIYFSYDVKMKEKGDIPEGYSVSREKKERFSLILESASTNQTSMYLCASSLKAQSQYFGPGTRLTVL.

This clone was detected only a few times. The CDR3 is CASSVVAGANSPLHF. The CDR3 DNA follows: TGTGCCAGCAGCGTAGTTGCCGGAGCCAATTCACCCCTCCACTTT. The chain is built from TRBV9 and TRBJ1-6; D unresolved. V gave up 0 bases and J gave up 7 bases, with 11 bases separating them. CDR1 and CDR2 from the germline V gene are SGDLS and YYNGEE. The CDR3 is 15 amino acids.

This rearrangement joins TRBV7-9 to TRBJ1-2; TRBD1 agrees at 7 bases. Trimming at V came to 5 bases and at J to 4 bases, leaving 13 bases not matched to a gene. Germline values: CDR1 SEHNR, CDR2 FQNEAQ (reference sequence). This CDR3 comprises 16 residues. CDR3 nucleotide sequence: TGTGCCAGCAGCCAAGTACAGGGGAGGCTATCCTATGGCTACACCTTC. This codes for CASSQVQGRLSYGYTF.

The V gene is TRBV11-2, the J gene TRBJ2-3, with 7 bases fitting TRBD2. Germline CDR1 SGHAT, CDR2 FQNNGV. With V trimmed by 6 bases and J by 2 bases, 5 bases remained unmatched. The CDR3 runs 14 residues. Here the CDR3 reads CASRMAGVTDTQYF. CDR3 nucleotides: TGTGCCAGCAGAATGGCGGGAGTCACAGATACGCAGTATTTT. The variable domain in full, completed from reference TRBV11-2 and TRBJ2-3, reads EAGVAQSPRYKIIEKRQSVAFWCNPISGHATLYWYQQILGQGPKLLIQFQNNGVVDDSQLPKDRFSAERLKGVDSTLKIQPAKLEDSAVYLCASRMAGVTDTQYFGPGTRLTVL.